The entry below gives a single T cell receptor beta chain sequence along with its context. The data derive from a study of blood T cell repertoires in COVID-19. Turning to the study itself: The cDNA or gDNA used as material had been derived from T cells, B-cell-depleted T cells, or PBMCs.

This CDR3 region has 15 residues. Trimming shortened V by 4 bases and J by 5 bases, and 14 bases separated the two germline ends. CDR1 and CDR2 (germline): LGHDT, YNNKEL (reference sequence). Generated by immunoSEQ multiplex PCR, the TCRdb table keeps only in-frame clones and is missing some. The sample lists about 9,300 clones; about 90% were seen once. This sequence joins TRBV3-1 (or the pseudogene TRBV3-2) and TRBJ2-2; D may be TRBD2 (7 bases). The specimen was peripheral blood. The clonotype originates from a woman in her 50s with active COVID-19. Written as DNA, the CDR3 is TGTGCCAGCAGCCTAGGGGGGGCGAGGACCGGGGAGCTGTTTTTT. It encodes CASSLGGARTGELFF.